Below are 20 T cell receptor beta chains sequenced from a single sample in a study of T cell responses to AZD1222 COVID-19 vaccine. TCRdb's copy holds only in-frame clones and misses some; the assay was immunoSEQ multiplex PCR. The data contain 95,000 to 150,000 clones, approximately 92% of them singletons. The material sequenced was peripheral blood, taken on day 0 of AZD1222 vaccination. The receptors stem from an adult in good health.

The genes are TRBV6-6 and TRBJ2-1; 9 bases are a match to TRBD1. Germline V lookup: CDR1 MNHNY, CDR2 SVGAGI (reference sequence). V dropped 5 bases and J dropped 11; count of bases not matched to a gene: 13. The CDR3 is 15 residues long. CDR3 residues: CASSLTTGTGNKQFF. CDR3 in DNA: TGTGCCAGCAGTCTCACTACCGGGACAGGGAATAAGCAGTTCTTC.

The CDR3 loop is CAIRGLAKTDTQYF. The DNA of the CDR3 is TGTGCCATCAGGGGACTAGCGAAAACAGATACGCAGTATTTT. The chain recombines TRBV10-3 with TRBJ2-3; 10 nucleotides agree with TRBD2. The V and J ends lost 6 bases and 3 bases, in that order; junction bases with no gene match: 3. The CDR3 covers 14 residues. The germline V gene has CDR1 ENHRY and CDR2 SYGVKD.

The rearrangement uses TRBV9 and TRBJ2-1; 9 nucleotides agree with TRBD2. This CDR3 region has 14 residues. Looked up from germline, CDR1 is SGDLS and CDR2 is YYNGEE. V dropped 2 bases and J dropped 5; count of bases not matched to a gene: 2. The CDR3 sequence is CASSVTSGNNEQFF. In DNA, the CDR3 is TGTGCCAGCAGCGTGACTAGCGGTAACAATGAGCAGTTCTTC.

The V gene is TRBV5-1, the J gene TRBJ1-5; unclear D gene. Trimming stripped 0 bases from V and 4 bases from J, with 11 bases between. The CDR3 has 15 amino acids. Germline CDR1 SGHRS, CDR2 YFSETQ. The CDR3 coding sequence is TGCGCCAGCAGCTTGGAATCCGGAAGGAATCAGCCCCAGCATTTT. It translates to CASSLESGRNQPQHF.

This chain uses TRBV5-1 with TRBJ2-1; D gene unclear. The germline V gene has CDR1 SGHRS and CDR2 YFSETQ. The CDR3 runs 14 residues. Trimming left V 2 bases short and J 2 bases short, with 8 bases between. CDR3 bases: TGCGCCAGCAGCTTTCTTGGGACCTACAATGAGCAGTTCTTC. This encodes CASSFLGTYNEQFF. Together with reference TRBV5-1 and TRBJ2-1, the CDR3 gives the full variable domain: KAGVTQTPRYLIKTRGQQVTLSCSPISGHRSVSWYQQTPGQGLQFLFEYFSETQRNKGNFPGRFSGRQFSNSRSEMNVSTLELGDSALYLCASSFLGTYNEQFFGPGTRLTVL.

The CDR3 is CSASLAGNIQYF. As DNA, the CDR3 is TGCAGTGCTAGTCTAGCAGGGAACATTCAGTACTTC. The V and J genes are TRBV20-1 and TRBJ2-4; TRBD1 or TRBD2 may be the D gene (5 bases each). CDR1 is DFQATT, CDR2 SNEGSKA, per germline (reference sequence). Trimming removed 3 bases from V and 7 bases from J, with 10 bases in between. The CDR3 contains 12 residues.

The CDR3 is CATSRDVYGYTF. The CDR3 region has the DNA TGTGCCACCAGCAGAGATGTTTATGGCTACACCTTC. This chain links TRBV15 with TRBJ1-2, with D hard to call. The germline V gene encodes CDR1 LNHNV and CDR2 YYDKDF (reference sequence). The CDR3 loop spans 12 amino acids. The V end was cut by 0 bases, the J end by 5 bases, with 4 bases between.

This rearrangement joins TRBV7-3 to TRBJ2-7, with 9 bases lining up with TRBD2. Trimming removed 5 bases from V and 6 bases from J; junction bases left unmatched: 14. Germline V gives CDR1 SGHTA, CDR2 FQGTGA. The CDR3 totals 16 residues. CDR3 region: CASSPMGAGGLSEQYF. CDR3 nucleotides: TGTGCCAGCAGCCCCATGGGGGCGGGAGGGCTAAGCGAGCAGTACTTC.

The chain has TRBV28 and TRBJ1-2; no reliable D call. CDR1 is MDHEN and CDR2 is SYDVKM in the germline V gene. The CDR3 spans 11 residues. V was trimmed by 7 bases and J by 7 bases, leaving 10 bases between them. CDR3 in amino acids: CASNTVTGYTF. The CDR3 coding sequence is TGTGCCAGCAATACGGTTACTGGCTACACCTTC.

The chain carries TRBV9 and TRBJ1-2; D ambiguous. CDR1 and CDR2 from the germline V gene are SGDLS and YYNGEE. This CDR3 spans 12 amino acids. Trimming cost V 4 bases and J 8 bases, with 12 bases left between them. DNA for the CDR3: TGTGCCAGCAGCCCGGGGTCACTCGGCTACACCTTC. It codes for CASSPGSLGYTF.

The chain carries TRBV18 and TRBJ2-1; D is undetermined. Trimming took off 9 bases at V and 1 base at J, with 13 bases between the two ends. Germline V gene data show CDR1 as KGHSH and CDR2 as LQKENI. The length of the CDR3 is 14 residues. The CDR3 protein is CASSPGRSYNEQFF. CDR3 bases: TGTGCCAGTTCCCCAGGTCGTTCCTACAATGAGCAGTTCTTC. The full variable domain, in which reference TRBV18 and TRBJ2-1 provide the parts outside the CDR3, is NAGVMQNPRHLVRRRGQEARLRCSPMKGHSHVYWYRQLPEEGLKFMVYLQKENIIDESGMPKERFSAEFPKEGPSILRIQQVVRGDSAAYFCASSPGRSYNEQFFGPGTRLTVL.

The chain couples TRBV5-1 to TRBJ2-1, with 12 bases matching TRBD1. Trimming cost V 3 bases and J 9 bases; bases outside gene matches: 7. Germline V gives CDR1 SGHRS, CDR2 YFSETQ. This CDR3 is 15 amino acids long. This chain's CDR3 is CASSSLGTGGGEQFF. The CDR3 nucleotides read TGCGCCAGCAGCTCATTGGGGACAGGGGGCGGTGAGCAGTTCTTC.

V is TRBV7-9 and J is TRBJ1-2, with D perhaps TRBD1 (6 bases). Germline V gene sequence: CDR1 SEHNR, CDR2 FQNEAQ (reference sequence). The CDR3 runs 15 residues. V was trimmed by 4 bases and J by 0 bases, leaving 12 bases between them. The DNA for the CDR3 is TGTGCCAGCAGCTCGCCGGACAGACCTAACTATGGCTACACCTTC. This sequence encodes CASSSPDRPNYGYTF.

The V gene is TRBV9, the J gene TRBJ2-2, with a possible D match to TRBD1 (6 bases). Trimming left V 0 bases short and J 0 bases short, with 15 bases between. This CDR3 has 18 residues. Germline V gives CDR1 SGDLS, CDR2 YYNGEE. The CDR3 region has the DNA TGTGCCAGCAGCGTAGCGACAGGACGCCCACCGAACACCGGGGAGCTGTTTTTT. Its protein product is CASSVATGRPPNTGELFF.

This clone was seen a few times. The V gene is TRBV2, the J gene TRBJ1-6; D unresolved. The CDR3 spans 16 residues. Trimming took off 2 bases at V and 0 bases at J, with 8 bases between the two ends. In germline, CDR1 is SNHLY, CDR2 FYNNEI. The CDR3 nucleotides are TGTGCCAGCAGTGAATTGGGGAGCTCCTATAATTCACCCCTCCACTTT. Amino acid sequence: CASSELGSSYNSPLHF.

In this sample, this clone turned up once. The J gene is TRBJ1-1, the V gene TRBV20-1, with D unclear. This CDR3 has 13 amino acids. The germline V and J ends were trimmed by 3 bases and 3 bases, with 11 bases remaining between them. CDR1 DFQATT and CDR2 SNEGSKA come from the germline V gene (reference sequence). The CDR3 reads CSASPDGYTEAFF. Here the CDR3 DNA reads TGCAGTGCTAGTCCTGACGGCTACACTGAAGCTTTCTTT.

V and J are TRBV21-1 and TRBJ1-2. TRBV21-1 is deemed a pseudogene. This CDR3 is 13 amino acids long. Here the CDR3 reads CASRGGESHGYTF. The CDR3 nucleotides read TGTGCCAGCAGGGGGGGCGAAAGTCATGGCTACACCTTC.

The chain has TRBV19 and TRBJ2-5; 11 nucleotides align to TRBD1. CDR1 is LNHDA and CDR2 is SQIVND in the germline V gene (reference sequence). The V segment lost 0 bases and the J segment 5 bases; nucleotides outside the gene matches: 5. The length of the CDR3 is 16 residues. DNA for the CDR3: TGTGCCAGTAGTATAGATAGGACAGGGGGCCGGGAGACCCAGTACTTC. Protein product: CASSIDRTGGRETQYF.

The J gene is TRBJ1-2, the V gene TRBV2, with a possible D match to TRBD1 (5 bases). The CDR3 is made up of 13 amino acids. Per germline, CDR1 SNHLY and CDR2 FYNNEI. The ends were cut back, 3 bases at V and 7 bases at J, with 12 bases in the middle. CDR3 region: CASSDEGRGGYTF. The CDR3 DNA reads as TGTGCCAGCAGTGATGAGGGGCGCGGTGGCTACACCTTC.

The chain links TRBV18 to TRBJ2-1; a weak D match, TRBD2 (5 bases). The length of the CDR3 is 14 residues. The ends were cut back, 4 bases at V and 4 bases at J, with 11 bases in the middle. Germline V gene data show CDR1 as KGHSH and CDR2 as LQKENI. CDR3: CASSLTRVYNEQFF. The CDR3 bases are TGTGCCAGCTCACTTACTAGGGTATACAATGAGCAGTTCTTC.